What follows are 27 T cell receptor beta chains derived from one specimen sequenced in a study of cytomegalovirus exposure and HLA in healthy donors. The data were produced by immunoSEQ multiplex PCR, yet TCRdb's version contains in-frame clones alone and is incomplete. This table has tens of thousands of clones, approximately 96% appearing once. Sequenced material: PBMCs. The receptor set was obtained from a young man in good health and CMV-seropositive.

This chain's CDR3 is CASSYRVGTEAFF. For the CDR3, the DNA is TGTGCCAGCAGTTACAGGGTGGGGACTGAAGCTTTCTTT. This rearrangement joins TRBV11-2 to TRBJ1-1; TRBD1 might be the D (6 bases). CDR1 and CDR2 (germline): SGHAT, FQNNGV. Trimming stripped 6 bases from V and 5 bases from J, with 13 bases between. The CDR3 totals 13 residues.

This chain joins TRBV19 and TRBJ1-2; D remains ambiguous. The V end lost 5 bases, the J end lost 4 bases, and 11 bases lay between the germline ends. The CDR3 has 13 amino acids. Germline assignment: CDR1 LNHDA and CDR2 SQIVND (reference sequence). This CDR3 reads CASSSSYSYGYTF. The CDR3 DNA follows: TGTGCCAGTAGTTCTTCCTACAGCTATGGCTACACCTTC.

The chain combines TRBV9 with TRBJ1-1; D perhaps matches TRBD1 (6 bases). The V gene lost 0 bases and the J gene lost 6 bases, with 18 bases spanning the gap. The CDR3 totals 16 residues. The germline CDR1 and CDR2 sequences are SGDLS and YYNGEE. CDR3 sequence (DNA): TGTGCCAGCAGCGTAGGGCCCATCGGGACAATGTCTGAAGCTTTCTTT. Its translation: CASSVGPIGTMSEAFF.

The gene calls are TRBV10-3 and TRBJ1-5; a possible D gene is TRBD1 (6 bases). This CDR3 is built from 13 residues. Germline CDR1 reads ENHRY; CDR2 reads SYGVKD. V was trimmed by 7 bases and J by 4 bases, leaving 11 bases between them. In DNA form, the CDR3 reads TGTGCCATCACCTCCGGACAGAATCAGCCCCAGCATTTT. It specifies CAITSGQNQPQHF.

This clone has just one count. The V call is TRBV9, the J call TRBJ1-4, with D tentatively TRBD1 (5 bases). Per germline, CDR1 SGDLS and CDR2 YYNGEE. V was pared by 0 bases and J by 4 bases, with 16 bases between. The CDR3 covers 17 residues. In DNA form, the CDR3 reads TGTGCCAGCAGCGTAGGACCCGCCAGGGCCTATAATGAAAAACTGTTTTTT. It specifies CASSVGPARAYNEKLFF.

Here the CDR3 reads CASSPGPTYGYTF. The DNA for the CDR3 is TGTGCCAGCAGCCCTGGGCCAACCTATGGCTACACCTTC. The chain links TRBV11-1 to TRBJ1-2; D gene unclear. From germline, CDR1 is SGHAT and CDR2 FQDESV (reference sequence). The CDR3 spans 13 residues. Between the trimmed V and J ends, which lost 5 bases and 4 bases, there was a span of 11 bases. Together with reference TRBV11-1 and TRBJ1-2, the CDR3 gives the full variable domain: EAEVAQSPRYKITEKSQAVAFWCDPISGHATLYWYRQILGQGPELLVQFQDESVVDDSQLPKDRFSAERLKGVDSTLKIQPAELGDSAMYLCASSPGPTYGYTFGSGTRLTVV.

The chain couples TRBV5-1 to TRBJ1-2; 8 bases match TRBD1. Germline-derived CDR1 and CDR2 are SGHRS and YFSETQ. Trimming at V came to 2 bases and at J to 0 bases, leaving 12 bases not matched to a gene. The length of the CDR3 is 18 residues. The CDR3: CASSFQPTGEVTNYGYTF. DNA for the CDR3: TGCGCCAGCAGCTTCCAACCGACAGGGGAGGTTACTAACTATGGCTACACCTTC.

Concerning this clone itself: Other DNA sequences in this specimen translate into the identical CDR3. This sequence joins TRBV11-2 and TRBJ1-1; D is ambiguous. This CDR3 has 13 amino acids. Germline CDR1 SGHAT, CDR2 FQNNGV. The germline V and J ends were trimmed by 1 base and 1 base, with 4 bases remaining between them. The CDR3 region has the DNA TGTGCCAGCAGCTTAGGGCAGAACACTGAAGCTTTCTTT. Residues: CASSLGQNTEAFF.

CDR3 loop: CASSEGPSGSFTDTQYF. CDR3 nucleotides: TGTGCCAGCAGTGAGGGCCCTAGCGGGTCGTTCACAGATACGCAGTATTTT. The chain recombines TRBV6-1 with TRBJ2-3; TRBD2 agrees at 8 bases. The V gene end was trimmed by 3 bases and the J gene end by 2 bases; junction bases not matched to a gene: 10. This CDR3 is built from 17 residues. Germline V gives CDR1 MNHNS, CDR2 SASEGT.

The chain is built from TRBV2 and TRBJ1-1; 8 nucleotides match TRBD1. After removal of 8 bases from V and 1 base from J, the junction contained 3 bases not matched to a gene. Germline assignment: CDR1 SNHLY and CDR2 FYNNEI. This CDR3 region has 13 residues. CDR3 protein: CASRTGPNTEAFF. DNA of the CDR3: TGTGCCAGCCGGACAGGGCCGAACACTGAAGCTTTCTTT.

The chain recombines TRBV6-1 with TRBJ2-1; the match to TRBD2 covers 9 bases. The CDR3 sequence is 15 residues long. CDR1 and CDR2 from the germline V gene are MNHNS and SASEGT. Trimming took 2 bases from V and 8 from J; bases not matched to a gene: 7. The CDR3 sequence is CASSENSGGPHEQFF. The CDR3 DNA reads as TGTGCCAGCAGTGAAAACAGCGGGGGGCCCCATGAGCAGTTCTTC.

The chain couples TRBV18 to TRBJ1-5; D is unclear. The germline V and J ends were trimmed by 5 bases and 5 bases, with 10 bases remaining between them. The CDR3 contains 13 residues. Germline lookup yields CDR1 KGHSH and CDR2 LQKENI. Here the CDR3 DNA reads TGTGCCAGCTCATCAGGCACCCATCAGCCCCAGCATTTT. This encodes CASSSGTHQPQHF.

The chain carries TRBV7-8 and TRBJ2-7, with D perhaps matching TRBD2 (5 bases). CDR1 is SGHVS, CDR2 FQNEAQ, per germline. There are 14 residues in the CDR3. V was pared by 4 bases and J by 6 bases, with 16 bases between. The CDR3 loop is CASSSVEGGPEQYF. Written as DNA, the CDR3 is TGTGCCAGCAGCTCAGTCGAGGGCGGGCCCGAGCAGTACTTC.

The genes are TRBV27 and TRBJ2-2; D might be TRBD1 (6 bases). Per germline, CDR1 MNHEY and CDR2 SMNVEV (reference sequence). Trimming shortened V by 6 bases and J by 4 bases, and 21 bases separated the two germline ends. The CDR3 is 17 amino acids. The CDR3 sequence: CASSSLAAGESTGELFF. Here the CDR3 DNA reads TGTGCCAGCAGCTCCCTGGCGGCAGGGGAATCCACCGGGGAGCTGTTTTTT.

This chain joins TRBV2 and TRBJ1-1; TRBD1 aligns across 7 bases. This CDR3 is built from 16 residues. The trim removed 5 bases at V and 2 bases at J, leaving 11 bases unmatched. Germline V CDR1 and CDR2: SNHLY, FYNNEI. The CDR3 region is CASSLSTGDFNTEAFF. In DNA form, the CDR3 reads TGTGCCAGCAGTCTTTCCACAGGGGATTTTAACACTGAAGCTTTCTTT.

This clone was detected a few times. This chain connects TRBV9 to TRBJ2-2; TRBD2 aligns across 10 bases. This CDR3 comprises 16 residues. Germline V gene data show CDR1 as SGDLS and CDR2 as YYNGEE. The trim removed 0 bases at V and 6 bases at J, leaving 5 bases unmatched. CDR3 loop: CASSVDPLAGAGELFF. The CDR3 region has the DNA TGTGCCAGCAGCGTAGATCCTCTAGCGGGAGCCGGGGAGCTGTTTTTT.

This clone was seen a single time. As DNA, the CDR3 is TGTGCCAGCAGCCAGGGGACAGGGTCGTACCACGAGCAGTACTTC. Its protein product is CASSQGTGSYHEQYF. V gene TRBV7-9 combines with J gene TRBJ2-7, with 9 bases matching TRBD1. Looked up from germline, CDR1 is SEHNR and CDR2 is FQNEAQ (reference sequence). Unmatched junction bases numbered 10, after V lost 5 bases and J lost 5 bases. The CDR3 contains 15 residues.

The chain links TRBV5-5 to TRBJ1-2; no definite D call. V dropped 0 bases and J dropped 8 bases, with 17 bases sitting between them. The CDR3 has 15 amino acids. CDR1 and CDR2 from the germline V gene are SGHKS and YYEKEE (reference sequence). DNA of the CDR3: TGTGCCAGCAGCTTGGGGGCCATGGCGTTTCGCGGCTACACCTTC. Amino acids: CASSLGAMAFRGYTF.

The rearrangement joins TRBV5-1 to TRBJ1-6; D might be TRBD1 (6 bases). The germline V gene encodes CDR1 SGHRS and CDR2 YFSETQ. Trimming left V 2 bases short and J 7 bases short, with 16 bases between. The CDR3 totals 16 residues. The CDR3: CASSLGFGGTNSPLHF. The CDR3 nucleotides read TGCGCCAGCAGCTTAGGGTTTGGGGGCACCAATTCACCCCTCCACTTT.

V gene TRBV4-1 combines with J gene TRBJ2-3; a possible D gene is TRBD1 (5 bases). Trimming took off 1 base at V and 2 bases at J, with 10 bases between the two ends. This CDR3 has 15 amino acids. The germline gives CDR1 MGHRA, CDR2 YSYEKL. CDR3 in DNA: TGCGCCAGCAGCCAAGTGACAGCCTCCACAGATACGCAGTATTTT. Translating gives CASSQVTASTDTQYF.

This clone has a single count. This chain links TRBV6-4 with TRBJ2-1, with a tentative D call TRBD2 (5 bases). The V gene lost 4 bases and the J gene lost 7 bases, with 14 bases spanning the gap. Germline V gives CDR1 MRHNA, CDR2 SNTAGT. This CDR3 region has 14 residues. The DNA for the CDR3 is TGTGCCAGCAGTGTGGGAGCCGACCGGAATGAGCAGTTCTTC. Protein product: CASSVGADRNEQFF.

CDR3 loop: CASSYTDRVRDEQFF. CDR3 nucleotide sequence: TGTGCCAGCAGCTACACCGACAGGGTTCGCGATGAGCAGTTCTTC. V gene TRBV5-4 combines with J gene TRBJ2-1; TRBD1 agrees at 7 bases. J gave up 8 bases and V 3 bases, and 11 bases lay outside the gene matches. This CDR3 region has 15 residues. CDR1 is SGHNT, CDR2 YYREEE, per germline (reference sequence).

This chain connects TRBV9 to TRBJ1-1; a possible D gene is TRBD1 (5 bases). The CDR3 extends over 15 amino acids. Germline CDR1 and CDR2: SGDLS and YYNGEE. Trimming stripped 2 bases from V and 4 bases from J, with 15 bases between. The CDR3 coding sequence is TGTGCCAGCAGCGTTAGCCCTCTAGGGGTCACTGAAGCTTTCTTT. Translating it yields CASSVSPLGVTEAFF. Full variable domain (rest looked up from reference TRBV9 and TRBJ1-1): DSGVTQTPKHLITATGQRVTLRCSPRSGDLSVYWYQQSLDQGLQFLIQYYNGEERAKGNILERFSAQQFPDLHSELNLSSLELGDSALYFCASSVSPLGVTEAFFGQGTRLTVV.

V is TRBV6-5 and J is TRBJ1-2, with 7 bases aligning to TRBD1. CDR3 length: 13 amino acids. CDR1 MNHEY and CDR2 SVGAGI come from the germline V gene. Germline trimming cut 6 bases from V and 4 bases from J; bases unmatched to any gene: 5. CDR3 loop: CASREQGTYGYTF. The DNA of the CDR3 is TGTGCCAGCAGGGAACAGGGGACCTATGGCTACACCTTC.

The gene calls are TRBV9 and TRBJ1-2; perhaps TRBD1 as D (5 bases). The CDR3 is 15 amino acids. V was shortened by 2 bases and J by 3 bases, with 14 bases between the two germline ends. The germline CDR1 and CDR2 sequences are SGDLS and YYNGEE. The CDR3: CASSVGLLNDYGYTF. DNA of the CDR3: TGTGCCAGCAGCGTGGGACTCTTGAACGACTATGGCTACACCTTC. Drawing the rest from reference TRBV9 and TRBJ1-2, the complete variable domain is DSGVTQTPKHLITATGQRVTLRCSPRSGDLSVYWYQQSLDQGLQFLIQYYNGEERAKGNILERFSAQQFPDLHSELNLSSLELGDSALYFCASSVGLLNDYGYTFGSGTRLTVV.

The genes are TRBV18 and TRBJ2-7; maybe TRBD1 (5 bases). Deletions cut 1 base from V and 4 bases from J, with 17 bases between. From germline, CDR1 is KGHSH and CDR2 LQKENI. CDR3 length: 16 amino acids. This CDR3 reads CASSPRGQSSRYEQYF. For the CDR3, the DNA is TGTGCCAGCTCACCACGGGGCCAATCCAGCCGGTACGAGCAGTACTTC.

DNA for the CDR3: TGCGCCAGCAGCTTGGAGGTGACGGGACAGGGGAGCAATGAGCAGTTCTTC. It yields the protein CASSLEVTGQGSNEQFF. This chain joins TRBV5-1 and TRBJ2-1; 10 positions match TRBD1. With V trimmed by 0 bases and J by 6 bases, 9 bases remained unmatched. The CDR3 consists of 17 residues. CDR1 and CDR2 (germline): SGHRS, YFSETQ.